Sequencing of this TCR beta chain was carried out in a study of spatial heterogeneity in lung cancer. This sample's time point: sample taken at primary tumor resection. Tumor, nontumor lung or frozen PBMC supplied whole RNA, sequenced without sorting. V was cut by 0 bases and J by 0 bases, with 8 bases left in between. Germline CDR1 reads MNHEY; CDR2 reads SVGEGT. The length of the CDR3 is 15 residues. Single TCR cDNA molecules each had their own unique molecular identifier. One entry per CDR3 protein, called by TCRdb with MiXCR from the 5' RACE reads. The sample holds some 37,000 distinct CDR3 sequences; 7.5% are singletons and the top ten take 28%. This clonotype was observed at least ten times.

V is TRBV6-2 or TRBV6-3 and J is TRBJ1-1; no clear D. The sample consisted of PBMCs, taken at surgery. This clonotype was obtained from a male donor with early-stage non-small cell lung cancer. The CDR3 region has the DNA TGTGCCAGCAGTTACTCCGGACGGATGAACACTGAAGCTTTCTTT. Amino acids: CASSYSGRMNTEAFF.